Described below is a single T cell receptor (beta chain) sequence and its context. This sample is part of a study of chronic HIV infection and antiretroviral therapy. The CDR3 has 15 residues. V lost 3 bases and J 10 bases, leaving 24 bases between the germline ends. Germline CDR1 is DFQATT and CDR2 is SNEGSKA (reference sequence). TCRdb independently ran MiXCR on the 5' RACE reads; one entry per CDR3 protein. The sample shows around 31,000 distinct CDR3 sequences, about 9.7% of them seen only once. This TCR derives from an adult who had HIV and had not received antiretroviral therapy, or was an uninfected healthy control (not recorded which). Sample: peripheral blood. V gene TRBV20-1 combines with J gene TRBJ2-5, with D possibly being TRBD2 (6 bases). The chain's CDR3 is CSASLPRVGSGDQYF. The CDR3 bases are TGCAGTGCTAGTCTCCCCCGGGTGGGGTCGGGGGACCAGTACTTC.